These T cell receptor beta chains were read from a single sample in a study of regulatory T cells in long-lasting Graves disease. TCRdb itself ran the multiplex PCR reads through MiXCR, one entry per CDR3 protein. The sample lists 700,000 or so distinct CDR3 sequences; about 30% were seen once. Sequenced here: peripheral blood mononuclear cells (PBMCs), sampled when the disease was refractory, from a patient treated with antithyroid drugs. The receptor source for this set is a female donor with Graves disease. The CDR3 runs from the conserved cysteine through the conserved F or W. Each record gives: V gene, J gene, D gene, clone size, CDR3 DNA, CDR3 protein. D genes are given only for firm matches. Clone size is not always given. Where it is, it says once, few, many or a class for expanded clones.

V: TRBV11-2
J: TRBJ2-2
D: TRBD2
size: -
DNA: TGTGCCAGCAGCTCAGGGGGTGGACTAGCGGCGAACACCGGGGAGCTGTTTTTT
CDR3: CASSSGGGLAANTGELFF

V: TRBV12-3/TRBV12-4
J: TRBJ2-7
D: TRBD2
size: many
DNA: TGTGCCAGCAGTTCAGGACTAGCGGGCCTCTCCTACGAGCAGTACTTC
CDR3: CASSSGLAGLSYEQYF

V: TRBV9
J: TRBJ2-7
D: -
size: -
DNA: TGTGCCAGCAGCCCCCGCCGGAGCTCCTACGAGCAGTACTTC
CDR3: CASSPRRSSYEQYF

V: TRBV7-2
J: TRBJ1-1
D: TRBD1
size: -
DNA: TGTGCCAGCAGCTCCGAGACAGGGGTTGCTGAAGCTTTCTTT
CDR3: CASSSETGVAEAFF

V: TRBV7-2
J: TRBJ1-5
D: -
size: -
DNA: TGTGCCAGCAGCTTAGGACAGCGGCAGCCCCAGCATTTT
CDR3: CASSLGQRQPQHF

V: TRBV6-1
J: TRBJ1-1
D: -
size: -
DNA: TGTGCCAGCAAGGTAGGCACTGAAGCTTTCTTT
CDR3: CASKVGTEAFF

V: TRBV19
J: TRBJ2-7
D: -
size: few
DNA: TGTGCCAGTAGTATTCAGGGCCTGTACTACGAGCAGTACTTC
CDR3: CASSIQGLYYEQYF

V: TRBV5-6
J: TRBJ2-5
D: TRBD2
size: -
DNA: TGTGCCAGCAGCATGACTAGCGGGAGGGATCAAGAGACCCAGTACTTC
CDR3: CASSMTSGRDQETQYF

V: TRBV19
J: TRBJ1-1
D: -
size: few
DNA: TGTGCCAGTAGTATATCAGGGAGGACTGAAGCTTTCTTT
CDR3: CASSISGRTEAFF

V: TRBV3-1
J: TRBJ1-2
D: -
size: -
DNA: TGTGCCAGCGGTATAGAGGGGGGCGGCTACACCTTC
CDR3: CASGIEGGGYTF

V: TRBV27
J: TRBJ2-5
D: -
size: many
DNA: TGTGCCAGCAGACTTAGCTGGAGTGGGCAAGAGACCCAGTACTTC
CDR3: CASRLSWSGQETQYF

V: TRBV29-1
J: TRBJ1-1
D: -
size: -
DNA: TGCAGCGTCGCCCTGACGGGAATGAACACTGAAGCTTTCTTT
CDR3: CSVALTGMNTEAFF

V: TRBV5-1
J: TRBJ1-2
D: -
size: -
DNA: TGCGCCAGCAGCCTGGGATCGACGGACTATGGCTACACCTTC
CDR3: CASSLGSTDYGYTF

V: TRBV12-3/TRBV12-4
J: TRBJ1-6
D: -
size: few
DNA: TGTGCCAGCAGTCCCGAGCGGGGGGCAAAGATGTCACCCCTCCACTTT
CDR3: CASSPERGAKMSPLHF

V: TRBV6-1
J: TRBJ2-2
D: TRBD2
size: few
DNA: TGTGCCAGCAGGGACGGGACTAGCGGCCGCACCGGGGAGCTGTTTTTT
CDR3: CASRDGTSGRTGELFF

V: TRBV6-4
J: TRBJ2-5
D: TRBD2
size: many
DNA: TGTGCCAGCAGCGCGACTAGCGGGGGCCAAGAGACCCAGTACTTC
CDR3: CASSATSGGQETQYF

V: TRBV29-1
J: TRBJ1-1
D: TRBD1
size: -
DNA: TGCAGCGTTGCAAGGGGGCCGAACACTGAAGCTTTCTTT
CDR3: CSVARGPNTEAFF

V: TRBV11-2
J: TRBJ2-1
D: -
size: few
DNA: TGTGCCAGCAGCTCCTCGGACGGGACCTACAATGAGCAGTTCTTC
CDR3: CASSSSDGTYNEQFF

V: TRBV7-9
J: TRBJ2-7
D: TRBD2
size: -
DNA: TGTGCCAGCAGGACGCCGCTTAGCGGGAGGGACGAGCAGTACTTC
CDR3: CASRTPLSGRDEQYF

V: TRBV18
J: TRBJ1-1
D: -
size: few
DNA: TGTGCCAGCTCTCCGATCCAAGGCACTGAAGCTTTCTTT
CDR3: CASSPIQGTEAFF

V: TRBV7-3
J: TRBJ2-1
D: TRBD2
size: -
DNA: TGTGCCAGCAGCTTTTGCCTAAGGCTAGCGGGAGGGAATGAGCAGTTCTTC
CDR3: CASSFCLRLAGGNEQFF

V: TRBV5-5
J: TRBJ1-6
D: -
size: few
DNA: TGTGCCAGCAGCACCGGGAGTATGGATTCACCCCTCCACTTT
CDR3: CASSTGSMDSPLHF

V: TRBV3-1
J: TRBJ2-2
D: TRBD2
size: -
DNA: TGTGCCAGCAGGGGACTACTCCCCGCCGGGGAGCTGTTTTTT
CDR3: CASRGLLPAGELFF

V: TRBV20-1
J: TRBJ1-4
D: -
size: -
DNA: TGCAGTGCTAGAGAAGGGAGGAATGAAAAACTGTTTTTT
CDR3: CSAREGRNEKLFF

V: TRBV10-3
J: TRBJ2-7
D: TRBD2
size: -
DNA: TGTGCCAGCAGTTCTGGGACTAGCCCGTCAGAGCAGTACTTC
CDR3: CASSSGTSPSEQYF

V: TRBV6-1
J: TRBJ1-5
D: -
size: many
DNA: TGTGCCAGCAGTGGGGTCTATAGCAATCAGCCCCAGCATTTT
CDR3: CASSGVYSNQPQHF

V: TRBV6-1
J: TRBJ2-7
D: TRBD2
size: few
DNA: TGTGCCAGCAGCCCGACTAGCGGGAGGGCCTCCGAGCAGTACTTC
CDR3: CASSPTSGRASEQYF

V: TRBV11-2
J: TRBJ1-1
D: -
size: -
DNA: TGTGCCAGCAGCGATAGTAGGGGGACTGAAGCTTTCTTT
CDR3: CASSDSRGTEAFF

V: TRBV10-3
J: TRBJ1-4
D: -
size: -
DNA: TGTGCCATCAGTGAGGGGGGGGGGACTAATGAAAAACTGTTTTTT
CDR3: CAISEGGGTNEKLFF

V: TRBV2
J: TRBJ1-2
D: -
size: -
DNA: TGTGCCAGCAGTGAAGTAAGGGGCGAAGGCTACACCTTC
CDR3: CASSEVRGEGYTF

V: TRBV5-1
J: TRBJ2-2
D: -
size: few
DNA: TGCGCCAGCAGCTTGTCAGTACTAACGAACACCGGGGAGCTGTTTTTT
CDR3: CASSLSVLTNTGELFF

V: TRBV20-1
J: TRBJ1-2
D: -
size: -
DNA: TGCAGTGCTAGAGACACAACAGTCGGCTATGGCTACACCTTC
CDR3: CSARDTTVGYGYTF

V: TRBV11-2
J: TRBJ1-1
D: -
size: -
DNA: TGTGCCAGCAGCCCTCGGGACGGCGGGCAGAACACTGAAGCTTTCTTT
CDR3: CASSPRDGGQNTEAFF

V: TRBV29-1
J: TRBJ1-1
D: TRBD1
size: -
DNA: TGCAGCGTTGGGGACAGGGTGAACACTGAAGCTTTCTTT
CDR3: CSVGDRVNTEAFF

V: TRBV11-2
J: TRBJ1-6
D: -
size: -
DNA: TGTGCCAGCAGCTTAGACCGGACCCAAAATTCACCCCTCCACTTT
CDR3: CASSLDRTQNSPLHF

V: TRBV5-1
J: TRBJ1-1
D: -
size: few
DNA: TGCGCCAGCAGCTTGCTCCGGTTGGACACTGAAGCTTTCTTT
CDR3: CASSLLRLDTEAFF

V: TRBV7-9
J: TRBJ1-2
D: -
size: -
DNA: TGTGCCAGCACGACCGGACAGCGGGGGAATGGCTACACCTTC
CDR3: CASTTGQRGNGYTF

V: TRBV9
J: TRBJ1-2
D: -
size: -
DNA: TGTGCCAGCAGTCGGACCGATTTCAATGGCTACACCTTC
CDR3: CASSRTDFNGYTF

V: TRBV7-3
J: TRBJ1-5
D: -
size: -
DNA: TGTGCCAGCAGCCTCGGGGTTCAGAGCAATCAGCCCCAGCATTTT
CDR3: CASSLGVQSNQPQHF

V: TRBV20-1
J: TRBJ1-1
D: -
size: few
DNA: TGCAGGGGGGGTGTGAACACTGAAGCTTTCTTT
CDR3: CRGGVNTEAFF

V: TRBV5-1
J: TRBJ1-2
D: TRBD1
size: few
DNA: TGCGCCAGCAGCGGATGGACAGGGGGTATTGGCTACACCTTC
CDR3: CASSGWTGGIGYTF

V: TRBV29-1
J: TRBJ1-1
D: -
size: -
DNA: TGCAGCGTCCGGGGGGGATGGAGTAGCACTGAAGCTTTCTTT
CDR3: CSVRGGWSSTEAFF

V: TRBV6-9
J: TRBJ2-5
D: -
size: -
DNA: TGTGCCAGCAGTTACGCCGGGACGCCTTGGGCCCAGTACTTC
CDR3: CASSYAGTPWAQYF

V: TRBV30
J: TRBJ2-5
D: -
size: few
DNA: TGTGCCTGGAAGGCCGGAGACAGGAGCGGAAGGGAGACCCAGTACTTC
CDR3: CAWKAGDRSGRETQYF

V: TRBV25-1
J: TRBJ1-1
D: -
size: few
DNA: TGTGCCAGCAGCGGCAGGGTCGTCACTGAAGCTTTCTTT
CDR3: CASSGRVVTEAFF

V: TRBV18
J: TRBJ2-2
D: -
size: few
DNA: TGTGCCAGCTCACCACGGACAGAGATCACCGGGGAGCTGTTTTTT
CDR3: CASSPRTEITGELFF

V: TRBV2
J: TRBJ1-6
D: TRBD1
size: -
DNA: TGTGCCAGCAGTGGGGGGACAGTCGTTTTTGGGAGTTCACCCCTCCACTTT
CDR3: CASSGGTVVFGSSPLHF

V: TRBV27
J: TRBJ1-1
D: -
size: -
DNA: TGTGCCAGCAGTTCTCTGACAGCTATAATGAACACTGAAGCTTTCTTT
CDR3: CASSSLTAIMNTEAFF

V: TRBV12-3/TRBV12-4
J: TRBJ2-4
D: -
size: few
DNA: TGTGCCAGCACCCAGGGGTCTTCACAGTACTTC
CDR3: CASTQGSSQYF